The rows below give T cell receptor beta chains drawn from one sample of a study of T cell changes during pregnancy in multiple sclerosis. Method: immunoSEQ multiplex PCR; TCRdb's copy keeps in-frame clones and lacks some. The sample lists some 58,000 clones; around 97% were seen once. Sequencing was performed on CD8+ T cells from peripheral blood mononuclear cells, taken after pregnancy. The source of these receptors is a female donor with multiple sclerosis, enrolled in a pregnancy study. The CDR3 runs from the conserved cysteine through the conserved F or W. The D gene is left open where the match is weak. For some rows the clone size is stated as once, few or many, or as a class when expanded; others skip it.

length: 16
size: .
V: TRBV28
D: TRBD2
J: TRBJ2-3
DNA: TGTGCCAGCAGTTTGGGGAGAGCGGGAGACACAGATACGCAGTATTTT
CDR3: CASSLGRAGDTDTQYF

length: 16
size: .
V: TRBV2
D: TRBD1
J: TRBJ1-1
DNA: TGTGCCAGCAGTGAATTCGACAGGGGGTTAGGCACTGAAGCTTTCTTT
CDR3: CASSEFDRGLGTEAFF

length: 15
size: .
V: TRBV5-6
D: TRBD2
J: TRBJ2-2
DNA: TGTGCCAGCAGACCTAGCGGGAGTTGGACCGGGGAGCTGTTTTTT
CDR3: CASRPSGSWTGELFF

length: 14
size: .
V: TRBV7-2
D: TRBD1
J: TRBJ2-4
DNA: TGTGCCAGCAGCTTGGGACAGGGAGAGAACATTCAGTACTTC
CDR3: CASSLGQGENIQYF

length: 18
size: .
V: TRBV7-9
D: TRBD2
J: TRBJ2-3
DNA: TGTGCCAGCAGCTTTCCCCTAGCGGGAGGGCCGGGGACAGATACGCAGTATTTT
CDR3: CASSFPLAGGPGTDTQYF

length: 14
size: .
V: TRBV5-6
D: .
J: TRBJ1-1
DNA: TGTGCCAGCAGCTTGGTCGGACTCAACACTGAAGCTTTCTTT
CDR3: CASSLVGLNTEAFF

length: 14
size: .
V: TRBV11-2
D: TRBD2
J: TRBJ2-5
DNA: TGTGCCAGCAGCCCGAGTAGCGGGGGGGAGACCCAGTACTTC
CDR3: CASSPSSGGETQYF

length: 12
size: once
V: TRBV5-6
D: .
J: TRBJ2-2
DNA: TGTGCCAGCAGCTTATGGCTCGGGGAGCTGTTTTTT
CDR3: CASSLWLGELFF

length: 19
size: .
V: TRBV28
D: TRBD2
J: TRBJ2-6
DNA: TGTGCCAGCAGTGGGGGGACTAGCGGGATTGACTCTGGGGCCAACGTCCTGACTTTC
CDR3: CASSGGTSGIDSGANVLTF

length: 13
size: .
V: TRBV27
D: .
J: TRBJ1-1
DNA: TGTGCCAGCAGTCACAGGGTGAACACTGAAGCTTTCTTT
CDR3: CASSHRVNTEAFF

length: 15
size: .
V: TRBV14
D: .
J: TRBJ2-5
DNA: TGTGCCAGCAGCCAAGATTTAGTCTCCGGGGAGACCCAGTACTTC
CDR3: CASSQDLVSGETQYF

length: 13
size: .
V: TRBV5-4
D: .
J: TRBJ2-7
DNA: TGTGCCAGCAGCTACACAGGGTCGGGCGAGCAGTACTTC
CDR3: CASSYTGSGEQYF

length: 14
size: .
V: TRBV6-4
D: TRBD2
J: TRBJ2-1
DNA: TGTGCCAGCAGTGTACTAGCGGGAGGAGTCGAGCAGTTCTTC
CDR3: CASSVLAGGVEQFF

length: 13
size: .
V: TRBV13
D: TRBD1
J: TRBJ1-4
DNA: TGTGCCAGCAGCACACAGGGGGGTGAAAAACTGTTTTTT
CDR3: CASSTQGGEKLFF

length: 15
size: .
V: TRBV19
D: TRBD2
J: TRBJ2-1
DNA: TGTGCCAGTAGTATAGATCGGGGGGGCTACAATGAGCAGTTCTTC
CDR3: CASSIDRGGYNEQFF

length: 11
size: .
V: TRBV7-9
D: .
J: TRBJ1-1
DNA: TGTGCCAGCAGGAGGGGGACTGAAGCTTTCTTT
CDR3: CASRRGTEAFF

length: 16
size: .
V: TRBV11-1
D: .
J: TRBJ2-5
DNA: TGTGCCAGCAGCTTCACTGACAGGACTCGGGAAGAGACCCAGTACTTC
CDR3: CASSFTDRTREETQYF

length: 13
size: .
V: TRBV19
D: .
J: TRBJ1-5
DNA: TGTGCCAGTAGCCCATCCGGGGGGGGACCCCAGCATTTT
CDR3: CASSPSGGGPQHF

length: 16
size: .
V: TRBV19
D: TRBD1
J: TRBJ2-7
DNA: TGTGCCAGTAGTACCGGACAGGGCTTAAGCTCCTACGAGCAGTACTTC
CDR3: CASSTGQGLSSYEQYF

length: 15
size: .
V: TRBV7-9
D: TRBD1
J: TRBJ1-4
DNA: TGTGCCAGCAGCGACAGACAGGGGGCGCGTGAAAAACTGTTTTTT
CDR3: CASSDRQGAREKLFF

length: 19
size: .
V: TRBV7-6
D: TRBD2
J: TRBJ2-3
DNA: TGTGCCAGCAGCTTCCCCATTGCCAGCGGGAGGGTTAGCACAGATACGCAGTATTTT
CDR3: CASSFPIASGRVSTDTQYF

length: 11
size: .
V: TRBV28
D: .
J: TRBJ1-1
DNA: TGTGCCAGCATGGGGGGGGGTGAAGCTTTCTTT
CDR3: CASMGGGEAFF

length: 15
size: .
V: TRBV25-1
D: TRBD2
J: TRBJ2-1
DNA: TGTGCCAGCAGTAGGGCTAGCGGGCCTTACAATGAGCAGTTCTTC
CDR3: CASSRASGPYNEQFF

length: 16
size: .
V: TRBV19
D: .
J: TRBJ1-1
DNA: TGTGCCAGTAGTATTTATCCAGGGCGAATGAACACTGAAGCTTTCTTT
CDR3: CASSIYPGRMNTEAFF

length: 15
size: .
V: TRBV27
D: TRBD1
J: TRBJ2-7
DNA: TGTGCCAGCAGACAGGGGGCGATCTCCTCCTACGAGCAGTACTTC
CDR3: CASRQGAISSYEQYF

length: 15
size: .
V: TRBV29-1
D: TRBD1
J: TRBJ2-2
DNA: TGCAGCGCTTTGGGGACAGGGGGTCCAACCGGGGAGCTGTTTTTT
CDR3: CSALGTGGPTGELFF

length: 13
size: .
V: TRBV19
D: .
J: TRBJ2-7
DNA: TGTGCCAGTAGAGGGGACTCCCTATACGAGCAGTACTTC
CDR3: CASRGDSLYEQYF

length: 15
size: .
V: TRBV4-2
D: TRBD1
J: TRBJ2-7
DNA: TGTGCCAGCAGCCCCAGGACAGGGGCAACCTACGAGCAGTACTTC
CDR3: CASSPRTGATYEQYF

length: 14
size: .
V: TRBV7-2
D: .
J: TRBJ1-5
DNA: TGTGCCAGCAGCCCCTGGACAGACAATCAGCCCCAGCATTTT
CDR3: CASSPWTDNQPQHF

length: 15
size: .
V: TRBV6-4
D: TRBD1
J: TRBJ2-2
DNA: TGTGCCAGCAGTGCGGGGACAGGGGTTACCGGGGAGCTGTTTTTT
CDR3: CASSAGTGVTGELFF

length: 14
size: .
V: TRBV28
D: .
J: TRBJ2-1
DNA: TGTGCCAGCAGTTCCTGGACTACTTACAATGAGCAGTTCTTC
CDR3: CASSSWTTYNEQFF

length: 13
size: few
V: TRBV19
D: .
J: TRBJ1-1
DNA: TGTGCCAGCCTACTTAGTCCCTACACTGAAGCTTTCTTT
CDR3: CASLLSPYTEAFF

length: 15
size: once
V: TRBV6-1
D: .
J: TRBJ1-5
DNA: TGTGCCAGCAATCCCGGAGGGCTAGCCAATCAGCCCCAGCATTTT
CDR3: CASNPGGLANQPQHF

length: 15
size: .
V: TRBV6-1
D: TRBD2
J: TRBJ2-3
DNA: TGTGCCAGCAGTGATGAAGCGGGGCTCACAGATACGCAGTATTTT
CDR3: CASSDEAGLTDTQYF

length: 13
size: .
V: TRBV29-1
D: TRBD1
J: TRBJ1-2
DNA: TGCAGCGTTGAAGATGGGACAGCATATGGCTACACCTTC
CDR3: CSVEDGTAYGYTF

length: 17
size: .
V: TRBV19
D: .
J: TRBJ2-2
DNA: TGTGCCAGTAGTATAGAAACAGACCTGCGTGACACCGGGGAGCTGTTTTTT
CDR3: CASSIETDLRDTGELFF